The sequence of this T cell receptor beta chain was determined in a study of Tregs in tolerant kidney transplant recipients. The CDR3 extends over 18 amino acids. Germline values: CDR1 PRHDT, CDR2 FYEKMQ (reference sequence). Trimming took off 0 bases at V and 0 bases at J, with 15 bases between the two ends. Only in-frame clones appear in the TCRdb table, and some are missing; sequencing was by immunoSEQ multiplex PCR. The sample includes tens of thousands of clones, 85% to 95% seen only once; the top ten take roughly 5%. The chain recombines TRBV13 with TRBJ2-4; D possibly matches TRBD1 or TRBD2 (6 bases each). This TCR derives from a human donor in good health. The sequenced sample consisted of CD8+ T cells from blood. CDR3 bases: TGTGCCAGCAGCTTAGGCCTTGGGGGGCTGGGAGCCAAAAACATTCAGTACTTC. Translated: CASSLGLGGLGAKNIQYF.